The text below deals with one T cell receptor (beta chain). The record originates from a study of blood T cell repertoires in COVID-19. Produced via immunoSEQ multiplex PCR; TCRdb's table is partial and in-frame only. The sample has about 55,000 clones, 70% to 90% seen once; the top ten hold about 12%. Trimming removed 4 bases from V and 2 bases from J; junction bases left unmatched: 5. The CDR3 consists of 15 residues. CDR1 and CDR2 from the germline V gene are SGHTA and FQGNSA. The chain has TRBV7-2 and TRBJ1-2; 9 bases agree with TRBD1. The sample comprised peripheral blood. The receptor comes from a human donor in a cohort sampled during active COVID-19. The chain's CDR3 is CASSSPGQGNYGYTF. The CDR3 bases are TGTGCCAGCAGCTCCCCCGGACAGGGGAACTATGGCTACACCTTC.